Listed below are T cell receptor beta chains from one sample, sequenced in a study of blood T cell repertoires in COVID-19. This table comes from immunoSEQ multiplex PCR, and its TCRdb copy is limited to in-frame clones, with some not included. The table has about 300,000 clones, around 89% seen once; the top ten hold roughly 5.1%. The sample consisted of peripheral blood. These receptors were obtained from a man aged 35 to 55 with acute or convalescent COVID-19. Each CDR3 is given with its conserved first and last residue. A D gene is named only where the DNA matches it firmly. A row's size may be missing; if present it is once, few, many or a size class.

D gene	CDR3 length	clone size	V gene	J gene	CDR3 DNA	CDR3 protein
NA	13	once	TRBV5-5	TRBJ2-7	TGTGCCAGCAGCTTAGGAGGGCTCTTGATGCAGTACTTC	CASSLGGLLMQYF
NA	13	NA	TRBV6-1	TRBJ2-7	TGTGCCAGCGGATACCGGGATACCTACGAGCAGTACTTC	CASGYRDTYEQYF
NA	12	NA	TRBV11-2	TRBJ2-7	TGTGCCAGCAGATCCGACAGCTACGAGCAGTACTTC	CASRSDSYEQYF
NA	14	NA	TRBV5-1	TRBJ1-5	TGCGCCAGCAGCCTTCGGGGTGGGGAACAGCCCCAGCATTTT	CASSLRGGEQPQHF
TRBD2	13	NA	TRBV2	TRBJ2-4	TGTGCCAGCAGGGGACTAGCGACGGACATTCAGTACTTC	CASRGLATDIQYF
TRBD1	14	NA	TRBV6-5	TRBJ2-7	TGTGCCAGCAGCTCGATGGGACAGAATTACGAGCAGTACTTC	CASSSMGQNYEQYF
TRBD1	16	NA	TRBV6-1	TRBJ1-6	TGTGCCAGCAGTGAAGGAGGGGGCTGGGGTAATTCACCCCTCCACTTT	CASSEGGGWGNSPLHF
NA	13	few	TRBV5-4	TRBJ1-2	TGTGCCAGCAGCTTGGACAGGGTGGGTGGCTACACCTTC	CASSLDRVGGYTF
TRBD1	17	NA	TRBV27	TRBJ2-6	TGTGCCAGCAGTTTAGCACAGGGGGATTCTGGGGCCAACGTCCTGACTTTC	CASSLAQGDSGANVLTF
TRBD1	15	NA	TRBV11-3	TRBJ1-1	TGTGCCAGCAGCCGTGGACAGGGAGAAGGTGGTGAAGCTTTCTTT	CASSRGQGEGGEAFF
NA	14	NA	TRBV7-2	TRBJ1-6	TGTGCCAGCAGCTTAGCAGGGGGTGGCTCACCCCTCCACTTT	CASSLAGGGSPLHF
TRBD1	15	NA	TRBV7-9	TRBJ1-5	TGTGCCAGCAGCTCAGGACAGGGGGCGATTCAGCCCCAGCATTTT	CASSSGQGAIQPQHF
TRBD1	14	NA	TRBV2	TRBJ1-2	TGTGCCAGCAGTGCTATAGGACAGGGCGACGGCTACACCTTC	CASSAIGQGDGYTF
NA	15	few	TRBV11-2	TRBJ2-1	TGTGCCAGCAGCTCCAGGGGCGCACTTAGCAATGAGCAGTTCTTC	CASSSRGALSNEQFF
TRBD1	15	NA	TRBV7-2	TRBJ2-1	TGTGCCAGCAGCTCCCGGGACAGGGAGTTTTATGAGCAGTTCTTC	CASSSRDREFYEQFF
NA	14	few	TRBV7-3	TRBJ2-7	TGTGCCAGCAGCTTAGGGGCCGGGCACAGCGAGCAGTACTTC	CASSLGAGHSEQYF
NA	14	NA	TRBV5-6	TRBJ2-1	TGTGCCAGCAACCCGGACAGATTTTACAATGAGCAGTTCTTC	CASNPDRFYNEQFF
TRBD1	15	NA	TRBV5-4	TRBJ1-4	TGTGCCAGCAGGGCAGGGGGACTAACTAATGAAAAACTGTTTTTT	CASRAGGLTNEKLFF
NA	14	NA	TRBV6-5	TRBJ1-1	TGTGCCAGCAAAGGAACAGGGTTGAACACTGAAGCTTTCTTT	CASKGTGLNTEAFF
NA	17	once	TRBV19	TRBJ2-6	TGTGCCAGTAGTATTGGCCTTTCCCCCTCTGGGGCCAACGTCCTGACTTTC	CASSIGLSPSGANVLTF
NA	17	NA	TRBV21-1	TRBJ1-5	TGTGCCAGCACCCGGGACAGGGGGAGCCTTAGCAATCAGCCCCAGCATTTT	CASTRDRGSLSNQPQHF
TRBD1	16	few	TRBV5-1	TRBJ1-2	TGCGCCAGCAGCCCGAGCTTGGACAGGGCGATCTATGGCTACACCTTC	CASSPSLDRAIYGYTF
NA	13	once	TRBV29-1	TRBJ1-5	TGCAGCGTTGCTGACAGTTTCAATCAGCCCCAGCATTTT	CSVADSFNQPQHF
TRBD1	15	NA	TRBV7-9	TRBJ1-2	TGTGCCAGCAGCCCAAGGGCGGACAGGGACTATGGCTACACCTTC	CASSPRADRDYGYTF
TRBD1	16	NA	TRBV5-6	TRBJ1-2	TGTGCCAGCAGCTTGATGGGACAGGGGTCGAACTATGGCTACACCTTC	CASSLMGQGSNYGYTF
TRBD1	16	NA	TRBV6-1	TRBJ1-1	TGTGCCAGCAGTGATCTGTTCGGACAGGGAGGCACTGAAGCTTTCTTT	CASSDLFGQGGTEAFF
TRBD1	14	NA	TRBV27	TRBJ2-7	TGTGCCAGCAGTTACCGGGACAGACACTACGAGCAGTACTTC	CASSYRDRHYEQYF
TRBD1	17	NA	TRBV2	TRBJ1-6	TGTGCCAGCAGTGGGGGGACAGGGGGGTCCTATAATTCACCCCTCCACTTT	CASSGGTGGSYNSPLHF
NA	13	NA	TRBV7-3	TRBJ1-2	TGTGCCAGCACAGACAGACCTAACTATGGCTACACCTTC	CASTDRPNYGYTF
NA	15	NA	TRBV6-5	TRBJ2-7	TGTGCCAGCAGTTACGCCCGGGACACCTCTTACGAGCAGTACTTC	CASSYARDTSYEQYF
NA	12	once	TRBV6-5	TRBJ1-2	TGTGCCCTTCAGCAGGCTACTGAGGGCTACACCTTC	CALQQATEGYTF
TRBD1	16	NA	TRBV4-1	TRBJ2-1	TGCGCCAGCAGCCACCAACAGACAGGGTCGCACAATGAGCAGTTCTTC	CASSHQQTGSHNEQFF
NA	11	NA	TRBV25-1	TRBJ1-4	TGTGCCAGCAGCCCGGGCGGGGAACTGTTTTTT	CASSPGGELFF
TRBD1	16	NA	TRBV27	TRBJ1-5	TGTGCCAGCAGAATAGCAGGGGGCGCCTTGGGTCAGCCCCAGCATTTT	CASRIAGGALGQPQHF
NA	14	NA	TRBV6-5	TRBJ1-2	TGTGCCAGCAGACGGGTCTCGGCGGGGTATGGCTACACCTTC	CASRRVSAGYGYTF
NA	16	NA	TRBV7-3	TRBJ2-3	TGTGCCAGCAGCTTAAATAGTGCCTCCCGCACAGATACGCAGTATTTT	CASSLNSASRTDTQYF
NA	13	NA	TRBV20-1	TRBJ2-7	TGCAGTGCTAGTCCTTCGGGACTTTACGAGCAGTACTTC	CSASPSGLYEQYF
TRBD1	15	NA	TRBV11-2	TRBJ2-3	TGTGCCAGCAGTCTGACAGGGGGCGCCATAGATACGCAGTATTTT	CASSLTGGAIDTQYF
TRBD1	16	NA	TRBV3-1/TRBV3-2	TRBJ2-7	TGTGCCAGCAGCCAAGCACGGGACAGCTCATACTACGAGCAGTACTTC	CASSQARDSSYYEQYF
TRBD1	15	NA	TRBV5-4	TRBJ1-1	TGTGCCAGCAGCCCCAGCGGACAGACAGGGACTGAAGCTTTCTTT	CASSPSGQTGTEAFF
TRBD1	12	NA	TRBV6-5	TRBJ1-1	TGTGCCAGCGGAGGGGGCAGGACTGAAGCTTTCTTT	CASGGGRTEAFF
TRBD1	15	NA	TRBV25-1	TRBJ1-3	TGTGCCAGCAGTGAAGGGACAGGGTTCGGAAACACCATATATTTT	CASSEGTGFGNTIYF
NA	12	NA	TRBV25-1	TRBJ1-2	TGTGCCAGCACCGGGGGGTCCTATGGCTACACCTTC	CASTGGSYGYTF
TRBD1	14	NA	TRBV3-1/TRBV3-2	TRBJ2-3	TGTGCCAGCACCTGGACAGGGCGCACAGATACGCAGTATTTT	CASTWTGRTDTQYF
TRBD2	17	NA	TRBV5-1	TRBJ2-7	TGCGCCAGCAGCTTTGTCCCTCGAAGCGGGGTGTCCTACGAGCAGTACTTC	CASSFVPRSGVSYEQYF
NA	15	NA	TRBV5-4	TRBJ1-4	TGTGCCAGCAGCTTAGGGAGGGGTACTAATGAAAAACTGTTTTTT	CASSLGRGTNEKLFF
NA	16	NA	TRBV5-8	TRBJ2-2	TGTGCCAGCAGCTTGGAGGCGGGGGCTGACACCGGGGAGCTGTTTTTT	CASSLEAGADTGELFF
TRBD1	15	NA	TRBV5-8	TRBJ2-7	TGTGCCAGCAGCCCGGGGACAGGGCTCGACTACGAGCAGTACTTC	CASSPGTGLDYEQYF
TRBD2	16	NA	TRBV10-3	TRBJ2-5	TGTGCCATCAGTGAGGGACTAGCGGGGGGCCAAGAGACCCAGTACTTC	CAISEGLAGGQETQYF
TRBD1	15	NA	TRBV9	TRBJ2-7	TGTGCCAGCAGCCCGGGGGACAGGGACACCTACGAGCAGTACTTC	CASSPGDRDTYEQYF
NA	15	few	TRBV14	TRBJ1-5	TGTGCCAGCAGCCAAGCGGGAGGGAGGAATCAGCCCCAGCATTTT	CASSQAGGRNQPQHF
TRBD1	13	NA	TRBV7-8	TRBJ1-5	TGTGCCAGCAGCCCCTATTACCAGGGGGCTAGTCATTTT	CASSPYYQGASHF
NA	13	NA	TRBV3-1/TRBV3-2	TRBJ1-1	TGTGCCAGCAGCCCACAGGGAATGGGTGAAGCTTTCTTT	CASSPQGMGEAFF
NA	16	NA	TRBV10-3	TRBJ1-1	TGTGCCATCAGTGAGGTTAAGGGGAAAATGAACACTGAAGCTTTCTTT	CAISEVKGKMNTEAFF